This TCR beta chain was sequenced during a study of human T cells and chemical hapten exposure. Study-wide results and caveats: Expanded TCR sets contained significantly more large CDR3 similarity clusters than controls.

TCRdb recomputed calls from the RACE reads with MiXCR, one row per CDR3 protein. The table lists over 70,000 distinct CDR3 sequences, 11% to 15% of them singletons. The time point was: pre-sensitization, week 0. Treatment noted: therapeutic diphenylcyclopropenone sensitization with weekly scalp DPC. Whole blood, unfractionated, served as the material for total RNA extraction. J was trimmed by 4 bases and V by 2 bases; bases with no gene match: 4. The length of the CDR3 is 16 residues. Per the germline V gene, CDR1 is LGHDT and CDR2 is YNNKEL (reference sequence). Concerning this clonotype itself: Its antigen is unidentified.

Specimen: whole blood, collected in connection with sensitization to the hapten diphenylcyclopropenone (DPC). This chain connects TRBV3-1 to TRBJ2-5, with TRBD2 matching 13 bases. The clonotype was recovered from a woman aged 45 to 65 with alopecia areata. Some clones in this sample may be carry-over from other donors' samples. CDR3 sequence: CASSQQTSGRTETQYF. Written as DNA, the CDR3 is TGTGCCAGCAGCCAACAGACTAGCGGGAGGACAGAGACCCAGTACTTC.